The 21 T cell receptor beta chains presented below share a single source sample, sequenced in a study of blood T cell repertoires in COVID-19. The protocol was immunoSEQ multiplex PCR, while the TCRdb copy is restricted to in-frame clones and leaves out a portion. The sample records over 100,000 clones, approximately 87% being singletons. Material: peripheral blood. The receptors were gathered from an older woman with acute or convalescent COVID-19.

The J gene is TRBJ2-5, the V gene TRBV28, with TRBD1 identical over 7 bases. CDR1 is MDHEN, CDR2 SYDVKM, per germline. The CDR3 runs 15 residues. V was pared by 10 bases and J by 9 bases, with 20 bases of the junction left unmatched. CDR3: CATITGGQQETAQYF. The CDR3 bases are TGTGCCACCATAACTGGGGGACAGCAAGAGACGGCCCAGTACTTC.

The genes are TRBV28 and TRBJ2-3; possibly TRBD1 for D (5 bases). This CDR3 contains 13 residues. V was shortened by 4 bases and J by 2 bases, with 7 bases between the two germline ends. Germline V gene data show CDR1 as MDHEN and CDR2 as SYDVKM. The DNA for the CDR3 is TGTGCCAGCAGTTCTGGGGCCACAGATACGCAGTATTTT. Its translation is CASSSGATDTQYF.

The chain combines TRBV6-5 with TRBJ2-7; TRBD2 matches at 8 bases. In germline, CDR1 is MNHEY, CDR2 SVGAGI. The CDR3 runs to 15 residues. Trimming at V came to 7 bases and at J to 7 bases, leaving 15 bases not matched to a gene. The CDR3 reads CASKESPGTSWEQYF. CDR3 DNA sequence: TGTGCCAGCAAGGAGTCCCCCGGGACTAGTTGGGAGCAGTACTTC.

The chain uses TRBV28 and TRBJ2-7, with 9 bases lining up with TRBD1. Germline V gene sequence: CDR1 MDHEN, CDR2 SYDVKM. Trimming cost V 5 bases and J 2 bases; bases outside gene matches: 10. This CDR3 contains 16 residues. CDR3 sequence (DNA): TGTGCCAGCAGTCCGCCGGGGGGACAGGGCACCTACGAGCAGTACTTC. It codes for CASSPPGGQGTYEQYF.

J is TRBJ1-2 and V is TRBV5-4; possible D gene TRBD1, 5 bases. CDR3 size: 14 residues. CDR1 and CDR2 from the germline V gene are SGHNT and YYREEE (reference sequence). The V end lost 4 bases, the J end lost 4 bases, and 14 bases lay between the germline ends. The CDR3 nucleotides are TGTGCCAGCAGCGCGGGACCGGAAGGCTATGGCTACACCTTC. Its translation is CASSAGPEGYGYTF. Filled out from reference TRBV5-4 and TRBJ1-2, the complete variable domain reads ETGVTQSPTHLIKTRGQQVTLRCSSQSGHNTVSWYQQALGQGPQFIFQYYREEENGRGNFPPRFSGLQFPNYSSELNVNALELDDSALYLCASSAGPEGYGYTFGSGTRLTVV.

The V and J genes are TRBV19 and TRBJ1-2, with a possible D match to TRBD1 (6 bases). CDR1 is LNHDA and CDR2 is SQIVND in the germline V gene (reference sequence). V gave up 2 bases and J gave up 7 bases, with 17 bases separating them. CDR3 length: 15 residues. The CDR3 DNA follows: TGTGCCAGTAGTATAAACTTACAGGGTACTAGTGGCTACACCTTC. Translation gives CASSINLQGTSGYTF.

This clone appeared a single time. This chain connects TRBV6-5 to TRBJ1-6, with D possibly matching TRBD1 (5 bases). V was clipped by 9 bases and J by 5 bases, with 17 bases between them. The germline gives CDR1 MNHEY, CDR2 SVGAGI. The CDR3 runs to 15 residues. Here the CDR3 DNA reads TGTGCCAGTTCCGACAGCTATGTAGATAATTCACCCCTCCACTTT. Protein: CASSDSYVDNSPLHF.

The V gene is TRBV7-8, the J gene TRBJ2-3; D ambiguous. CDR3 length: 12 residues. V gave up 5 bases and J gave up 2 bases, with 5 bases separating them. The germline CDR1 and CDR2 sequences are SGHVS and FQNEAQ. This CDR3 is CASSPSTDTQYF. The CDR3, as DNA: TGTGCCAGCAGCCCCTCCACAGATACGCAGTATTTT. Full variable domain (missing parts from reference TRBV7-8 and TRBJ2-3): GAGVSQSPRYKVAKRGQDVALRCDPISGHVSLFWYQQALGQGPEFLTYFQNEAQLDKSGLPSDRFFAERPEGSVSTLKIQRTQQEDSAVYLCASSPSTDTQYFGPGTRLTVL.

This chain links TRBV4-1 with TRBJ2-5; D might be TRBD1 (5 bases). Germline V lookup: CDR1 MGHRA, CDR2 YSYEKL. V lost 1 base and J lost 2, with 8 bases in between. The CDR3 totals 14 residues. Here the CDR3 DNA reads TGCGCCAGCAGCCAAGGGACACGTCAAGAGACCCAGTACTTC. Translation: CASSQGTRQETQYF.

This CDR3 reads CASGTGNTGELFF. The CDR3 DNA reads TGTGCTAGTGGTACAGGGAACACCGGGGAGCTGTTTTTT. The J gene is TRBJ2-2, the V gene TRBV12-5; D may be TRBD1 (5 bases). The CDR3 totals 13 residues. V was clipped by 5 bases and J by 1 base, with 5 bases between them. CDR1 LGHNT and CDR2 FRNRAP come from the germline V gene.

This clone was seen a few times. The chain couples TRBV3-1 (or the pseudogene TRBV3-2) to TRBJ1-2; 10 bases match TRBD1. CDR3 length: 13 residues. V gave up 7 bases and J gave up 8 bases; unmatched junction bases: 7. Germline V CDR1 and CDR2: LGHDT, YNNKEL (reference sequence). The CDR3 DNA reads TGTGCCAGCAAAGGGGGACAGGGGAGCGGCTACACCTTC. Its protein is CASKGGQGSGYTF.

The chain links TRBV29-1 to TRBJ1-2, with D uncertain. CDR1 is SQVTM and CDR2 is ANQGSEA in the germline V gene. The CDR3 has 13 residues. The V end was cut by 0 bases, the J end by 2 bases, with 7 bases between. CDR3 in DNA: TGCAGCGTTGAAGACGGGGTCAACTATGGCTACACCTTC. It yields the protein CSVEDGVNYGYTF.

The gene calls are TRBV10-3 and TRBJ2-2, with 7 bases matching TRBD1. This CDR3 has 15 residues. With V trimmed by 3 bases and J by 6 bases, 7 bases remained unmatched. Germline assignment: CDR1 ENHRY and CDR2 SYGVKD. The chain's CDR3 is CAISDRTRGSGELFF. CDR3 in DNA: TGTGCCATCAGTGACCGGACCAGGGGGTCCGGGGAGCTGTTTTTT.

The V gene is TRBV2, the J gene TRBJ1-1; D remains ambiguous. The CDR3 length is 14 residues. V lost 6 bases and J lost 2, with 13 bases in between. The V gene's germline CDR1 is SNHLY and CDR2 FYNNEI. CDR3 nucleotide sequence: TGTGCCAGCAGCCCCTTCACAATCAACACTGAAGCTTTCTTT. Residues: CASSPFTINTEAFF.

The chain uses TRBV10-3 and TRBJ1-6, with D possibly being TRBD1 (6 bases). The CDR3 covers 14 residues. Trimming shortened V by 0 bases and J by 9 bases, and 9 bases separated the two germline ends. The V gene's germline CDR1 is ENHRY and CDR2 SYGVKD. The CDR3 coding sequence is TGTGCCATCAGTGAGTCGGGGGCTGGTTCACCCCTCCACTTT. Protein sequence: CAISESGAGSPLHF.

The rearrangement uses TRBV18 and TRBJ1-2, with 10 bases identical to TRBD1. V trimming: 5 bases; J trimming: 7 bases; junction bases outside the gene matches: 4. Looked up from germline, CDR1 is KGHSH and CDR2 is LQKENI. The CDR3 loop spans 13 amino acids. CDR3 bases: TGTGCCAGCTCAGGGACAGGGGCAAGTGGCTACACCTTC. Protein: CASSGTGASGYTF.

The chain couples TRBV9 to TRBJ1-6; the D gene is possibly TRBD1 (5 bases). The CDR3 runs 15 residues. From germline, CDR1 is SGDLS and CDR2 YYNGEE. Trimming took 6 bases from V and 10 from J, leaving 20 bases between them. The DNA for the CDR3 is TGTGCCAGCAATTCCCTGGGGGGAAATGGATCACCCCTCCACTTT. It codes for CASNSLGGNGSPLHF. Full variable domain (missing parts from reference TRBV9 and TRBJ1-6): DSGVTQTPKHLITATGQRVTLRCSPRSGDLSVYWYQQSLDQGLQFLIQYYNGEERAKGNILERFSAQQFPDLHSELNLSSLELGDSALYFCASNSLGGNGSPLHFGNGTRLTVT.

The chain uses TRBV19 and TRBJ2-5; TRBD2 might be the D (5 bases). The CDR3 length is 16 residues. Trimming removed 5 bases at V and 5 bases at J, with 21 bases between. The germline gives CDR1 LNHDA, CDR2 SQIVND (reference sequence). CDR3 region: CASSAGDVGSSETQYF. The CDR3 DNA is TGTGCCAGTAGTGCCGGAGACGTGGGGTCTAGCGAGACCCAGTACTTC.

This rearrangement joins TRBV3-1 (or the pseudogene TRBV3-2) to TRBJ1-1; possible D gene TRBD1, 6 bases. With 2 bases removed from V and 2 bases from J, the gap between germline ends came to 9 bases. Per germline, CDR1 LGHDT and CDR2 YNNKEL (reference sequence). CDR3 size: 14 residues. The CDR3 sequence is CASSQQGINTEAFF. The CDR3 nucleotides are TGTGCCAGCAGCCAACAGGGGATTAACACTGAAGCTTTCTTT.

The chain carries TRBV6-5 and TRBJ2-7; tentatively, D is TRBD2 (6 bases). CDR1 and CDR2 (germline): MNHEY, SVGAGI. This CDR3 contains 14 residues. V was pared by 0 bases and J by 3 bases, with 9 bases between. CDR3 in DNA: TGTGCCAGCAGTTACTCGAGGAGGGGCTACGAGCAGTACTTC. Residues: CASSYSRRGYEQYF.

The rearrangement joins TRBV15 to TRBJ1-1; D is ambiguous. This CDR3 is 13 amino acids long. Trimming removed 0 bases at V and 11 bases at J, with 13 bases between. Germline lookup yields CDR1 LNHNV and CDR2 YYDKDF (reference sequence). CDR3 sequence (DNA): TGTGCCACCAGCAGAGAAATCGGGGAACTGGCTTTCTTT. This gives the protein CATSREIGELAFF.